These 20 T cell receptor beta chains originate from one sample sequenced in a study of cytomegalovirus exposure and HLA in healthy donors. PCR was performed using 60 Vbeta and 13 Jbeta primers. This table comes from immunoSEQ multiplex PCR, and its TCRdb copy is limited to in-frame clones, with some not included. The table includes under 200,000 clones, 70% to 85% detected once. Sequenced input: PBMCs. These receptors were taken from a woman between 25 and 40 years old in good health and CMV-seropositive.

The rearrangement uses TRBV27 and TRBJ1-5; TRBD1 is a possible D gene (6 bases). V dropped 4 bases and J dropped 1 base, with 11 bases sitting between them. CDR1 is MNHEY and CDR2 is SMNVEV in the germline V gene (reference sequence). This CDR3 has 15 amino acids. CDR3 bases: TGTGCCAGCAGTTCAGGACAGATAAGCAATCAGCCCCAGCATTTT. Protein: CASSSGQISNQPQHF.

A remark on this clone: The sample has other DNA sequences that encode this CDR3 too. The rearrangement links TRBV5-1 to TRBJ2-7, with TRBD2 matching 10 bases. Germline V gene lookup returns CDR1 SGHRS and CDR2 YFSETQ. The CDR3 totals 14 residues. With 5 bases clipped from V and 3 bases from J, the junction kept 5 bases outside the gene matches. In nucleotides, the CDR3 is TGCGCCAGCAGTTTAGCGGGGGGCTACTACGAGCAGTACTTC. The encoded protein is CASSLAGGYYEQYF.

This rearrangement joins TRBV11-2 to TRBJ2-3; tentatively, D is TRBD1 (6 bases). V gave up 3 bases and J gave up 1 base, with 11 bases separating them. This CDR3 is 15 amino acids long. Germline V gene sequence: CDR1 SGHAT, CDR2 FQNNGV. The CDR3 nucleotides read TGTGCCAGCAGCTTCGGTGGGGGCCGCACAGATACGCAGTATTTT. It codes for CASSFGGGRTDTQYF.

This chain uses TRBV9 with TRBJ2-7, with TRBD1 matching over 7 bases. This CDR3 has 14 residues. The trim removed 4 bases at V and 6 bases at J, leaving 10 bases unmatched. In germline, CDR1 is SGDLS, CDR2 YYNGEE. The CDR3 DNA follows: TGTGCCAGCAGCCCCTGGACAGGCGAAGGCGAGCAGTACTTC. This translates into CASSPWTGEGEQYF.

This sequence joins TRBV6-1 and TRBJ1-3; 9 nucleotides line up with TRBD1. With 7 bases clipped from V and 9 bases from J, the junction kept 13 bases outside the gene matches. The CDR3 runs 15 residues. Germline loops: CDR1 MNHNS, CDR2 SASEGT. CDR3 loop: CASTPEGQGFGTIYF. CDR3 bases: TGTGCCAGCACCCCGGAGGGACAGGGTTTTGGCACCATATATTTT.

The V and J genes are TRBV5-1 and TRBJ2-5, with a possible D match to TRBD1 (5 bases). There are 15 residues in the CDR3. With 9 bases removed from V and 2 bases from J, the gap between germline ends came to 20 bases. The germline CDR1 and CDR2 sequences are SGHRS and YFSETQ. The CDR3, as DNA: TGCGCCACCAAGTCGCGGTGGGCAGGGCAAGAGACCCAGTACTTC. Translated: CATKSRWAGQETQYF.

The gene calls are TRBV27 and TRBJ1-2, with TRBD1 matching over 7 bases. After removal of 3 bases from V and 5 bases from J, the junction contained 6 bases not matched to a gene. The CDR3 loop spans 14 amino acids. Germline lookup yields CDR1 MNHEY and CDR2 SMNVEV (reference sequence). The CDR3 DNA reads as TGTGCCAGCAGTTTGAGGGGGACAGTATATGGCTACACCTTC. Translation: CASSLRGTVYGYTF.

The genes are TRBV6-5 and TRBJ1-2, with TRBD1 identical over 7 bases. The CDR3 is 14 amino acids. With V trimmed by 2 bases and J by 8 bases, 8 bases remained unmatched. Per germline, CDR1 MNHEY and CDR2 SVGAGI. CDR3 nucleotide sequence: TGTGCCAGCAGTTACATGGCAGGGGGGATGGGCTACACCTTC. Protein sequence: CASSYMAGGMGYTF.

The rearrangement uses TRBV7-8 and TRBJ2-5, with D unclear. Trimming removed 4 bases from V and 3 bases from J, with 3 bases in between. Germline assignment: CDR1 SGHVS and CDR2 FQNEAQ. This CDR3 comprises 11 residues. CDR3 DNA sequence: TGTGCCAGCAGCTCGGAAGAGACCCAGTACTTC. Residues: CASSSEETQYF.

The chain employs TRBV11-3 and TRBJ1-1; maybe TRBD1 (5 bases). The CDR3 is 15 residues long. Trimming took off 1 base at V and 5 bases at J, with 14 bases between the two ends. CDR1 and CDR2 (germline): SGHNT, YENEEA. The CDR3 is CASSLGGFGGTEAFF. The CDR3, as DNA: TGTGCCAGCAGCTTAGGAGGATTCGGGGGAACTGAAGCTTTCTTT. Full variable domain (remainder filled in from reference TRBV11-3 and TRBJ1-1): EAGVVQSPRYKIIEKKQPVAFWCNPISGHNTLYWYLQNLGQGPELLIRYENEEAVDDSQLPKDRFSAERLKGVDSTLKIQPAELGDSAVYLCASSLGGFGGTEAFFGQGTRLTVV.

The chain combines TRBV11-2 with TRBJ2-2, with TRBD2 identical over 8 bases. The CDR3 has 16 residues. Germline lookup yields CDR1 SGHAT and CDR2 FQNNGV. J gave up 5 bases and V 2 bases, and 7 bases lay outside the gene matches. Here the CDR3 DNA reads TGTGCCAGCAGCTTAAGCGGGAGATGGAGGACCGGGGAGCTGTTTTTT. It encodes CASSLSGRWRTGELFF.

The chain joins TRBV10-3 to TRBJ2-1, with TRBD2 identical over 11 bases. This CDR3 has 13 residues. Germline V lookup: CDR1 ENHRY, CDR2 SYGVKD. V shed 11 bases, J shed 5 bases, and the junction held 5 bases outside the gene matches. CDR3 residues: CACVSGGDNEQFF. CDR3 sequence (DNA): TGTGCCTGTGTTAGCGGGGGGGACAATGAGCAGTTCTTC.

The V call is TRBV10-2, the J call TRBJ1-2; D gene unclear. The ends were cut back, 3 bases at V and 5 bases at J, with 22 bases in the middle. The CDR3 loop spans 17 amino acids. The V gene's germline CDR1 is WSHSY and CDR2 SAAADI. CDR3 DNA: TGCGCCAGCAGTGAACTAGTACCGGACGAGCTGAGGTATGGCTACACCTTC. Translating it yields CASSELVPDELRYGYTF.

J is TRBJ2-7 and V is TRBV5-4; the D is unclear. Per the germline V gene, CDR1 is SGHNT and CDR2 is YYREEE (reference sequence). The V and J ends lost 4 bases and 3 bases respectively, with 17 bases between them. The CDR3 is 15 amino acids. The CDR3 region is CASSTPTSAIYEQYF. The CDR3 nucleotides are TGTGCCAGCAGCACTCCGACGAGCGCTATCTACGAGCAGTACTTC.

V is TRBV18 and J is TRBJ2-7; 9 bases are shared with TRBD1. The germline V gene encodes CDR1 KGHSH and CDR2 LQKENI. The J segment lost 4 bases and the V segment lost 2 bases, leaving 3 bases of the junction unmatched. The CDR3 covers 14 residues. CDR3 region: CASSPSDRGYEQYF. In DNA form, the CDR3 reads TGTGCCAGCTCACCATCGGACAGGGGATACGAGCAGTACTTC. The whole variable domain, filled in from reference TRBV18 and TRBJ2-7, reads NAGVMQNPRHLVRRRGQEARLRCSPMKGHSHVYWYRQLPEEGLKFMVYLQKENIIDESGMPKERFSAEFPKEGPSILRIQQVVRGDSAAYFCASSPSDRGYEQYFGPGTRLTVT.

The rearrangement uses TRBV5-1 and TRBJ2-7; D remains ambiguous. Trimming left V 3 bases short and J 2 bases short, with 15 bases between. The CDR3 is made up of 15 amino acids. The V gene's germline CDR1 is SGHRS and CDR2 YFSETQ. DNA of the CDR3: TGCGCCAGCAGCTACCTCCCCGACGGAGCCTACGAGCAGTACTTC. Its protein product is CASSYLPDGAYEQYF.

The chain joins TRBV6-1 to TRBJ2-7; 9 nucleotides line up with TRBD2. This CDR3 contains 15 residues. Germline CDR1 reads MNHNS; CDR2 reads SASEGT. With V trimmed by 6 bases and J by 4 bases, 10 bases remained unmatched. The CDR3 protein is CASREPGLAEYEQYF. The CDR3 DNA follows: TGTGCCAGCAGGGAACCGGGACTAGCAGAGTACGAGCAGTACTTC.

The chain uses TRBV18 and TRBJ2-7; D call uncertain. Between the trimmed V and J ends, which lost 3 bases and 6 bases, there was a span of 6 bases. This CDR3 has 11 residues. The V gene's germline CDR1 is KGHSH and CDR2 LQKENI. In nucleotides, the CDR3 is TGTGCCAGCTCACCTGGCCCCGAGCAGTACTTC. Translating it yields CASSPGPEQYF.

This clone has only one observation. The chain links TRBV19 to TRBJ1-2, with D unclear. The CDR3 covers 16 residues. V lost 7 bases and J 4 bases, leaving 22 bases between the germline ends. Germline CDR1 and CDR2: LNHDA and SQIVND (reference sequence). CDR3 coding DNA: TGTGCCAGTACCGATGCCCCACTAGGGCTAATCTATGGCTACACCTTC. Translated: CASTDAPLGLIYGYTF.

The rearrangement joins TRBV5-1 to TRBJ2-3, with 9 positions matching TRBD1. Germline CDR1 is SGHRS and CDR2 is YFSETQ. The trim removed 4 bases at V and 3 bases at J, leaving 9 bases unmatched. The CDR3 length is 16 residues. In DNA form, the CDR3 reads TGCGCCAGCAGCCTGGAGGGGACAGGGCGGACAGATACGCAGTATTTT. Its protein product is CASSLEGTGRTDTQYF.